Shown below are 19 T cell receptor beta chains from a single sample sequenced in a study of naive and memory T cell subsets. Study outcomes and limitations: A few larger clonotypes appeared in naive repertoires, especially CD8, possibly memory cells re-expressing CD45RA.

Their recognized antigens are unknown. The beta constant-region primer was an equimolar mix of two oligonucleotides covering TRBC1 and TRBC2. The ligated cDNA underwent four PCR rounds using SP2 and nested alpha and beta constant-region primers. TCRdb independently ran MiXCR on the UMI-ligation and nested PCR reads; one entry per CDR3 protein. The sample carries 150,000 or so distinct CDR3 sequences, approximately 22% recorded once. The sample was naive CD4+ T cells from blood. The receptors were gathered from a human donor in good health.

This clonotype has a count of ten or more. V and J are TRBV12-3 or TRBV12-4 and TRBJ1-5, with 8 positions matching TRBD1. The CDR3 spans 14 residues. V lost 3 bases and J lost 6; bases outside the gene matches: 4. The chain's CDR3 is CASSLDRVSQPQHF. The CDR3 DNA sequence: TGTGCCAGCAGTTTGGACAGGGTGAGTCAGCCCCAGCATTTT.

CDR3 protein: CASSLTPSAEAFF. The CDR3 DNA reads TGTGCCAGCAGCTTAACACCCTCGGCTGAAGCTTTCTTT. The J gene is TRBJ1-1, the V gene TRBV7-3; no clear D. The CDR3 consists of 13 residues. V gave up 0 bases and J gave up 6 bases, with 8 bases separating them. Germline lookup yields CDR1 SGHTA and CDR2 FQGTGA.

This clonotype was recorded many times. V usage is TRBV28 and J usage is TRBJ2-4; tentatively, D is TRBD1 (6 bases). CDR1 is MDHEN, CDR2 SYDVKM, per germline. CDR3 size: 18 residues. V was cut by 2 bases and J by 0 bases, with 17 bases left in between. For the CDR3, the DNA is TGTGCCAGCAGTTTAAAGCAGAGGACAGCCGTAGCCAAAAACATTCAGTACTTC. Residues: CASSLKQRTAVAKNIQYF.

The chain joins TRBV24-1 to TRBJ2-5; 9 bases fit TRBD2. CDR1 and CDR2 from the germline V gene are KGHDR and SFDVKD. The V and J ends lost 5 bases and 6 bases, in that order; junction bases with no gene match: 6. This CDR3 has 14 amino acids. The CDR3 sequence: CATSGASGMKTQYF. The CDR3, as DNA: TGTGCCACCAGTGGGGCTAGCGGGATGAAGACCCAGTACTTC.

The chain recombines TRBV29-1 with TRBJ2-4; the D is unclear. Trimming removed 8 bases from V and 1 base from J, with 15 bases in between. Germline V CDR1 and CDR2: SQVTM, ANQGSEA. This CDR3 comprises 14 residues. The CDR3: CSQKRNGAKNIQYF. CDR3 coding DNA: TGCAGCCAAAAAAGGAACGGGGCCAAAAACATTCAGTACTTC.

In regard to this clonotype: Given a much more abundant clone one base away, this may be a read error. The chain employs TRBV7-2 and TRBJ2-5, with D perhaps assigned TRBD1 or TRBD2 (6 bases each). The CDR3 contains 15 residues. Germline V gene sequence: CDR1 SGHTA, CDR2 FQGNSA. CDR3 protein: CASSPGRGLQGTQYF. In DNA form, the CDR3 reads TGTGCCAGCAGCCCCGGCAGGGGACTTCAAGGGACCCAGTACTTC.

The CDR3 reads CASSAQGEQNIQYF. CDR3 sequence (DNA): TGTGCCAGCAGTGCTCAGGGGGAACAAAACATTCAGTACTTC. The chain is built from TRBV6-2 or TRBV6-3 and TRBJ2-4, with TRBD1 matching over 7 bases. The CDR3 sequence is 14 residues long. V was clipped by 5 bases and J by 5 bases; unmatched bases: 6. Per germline, CDR1 MNHEY and CDR2 SVGEGT.

In its sample, this clonotype was seen a few times. The chain employs TRBV7-2 and TRBJ2-3, with D perhaps TRBD1 (7 bases). Between the trimmed V and J ends, which lost 7 bases and 5 bases, there was a span of 22 bases. The CDR3 has 16 residues. In germline, CDR1 is SGHTA, CDR2 FQGNSA. CDR3 sequence: CASTTRWRGRGDTQYF. The CDR3 DNA sequence: TGTGCCAGCACTACACGATGGAGGGGGCGTGGAGATACGCAGTATTTT.

This chain connects TRBV30 to TRBJ2-1; D unresolved. This CDR3 contains 13 residues. V was pared by 5 bases and J by 0 bases, with 8 bases between. Germline-derived CDR1 and CDR2 are GTSNPN and SVGIG (reference sequence). The CDR3 region is CAWERISYNEQFF. In nucleotides, the CDR3 is TGTGCCTGGGAGCGTATCTCCTACAATGAGCAGTTCTTC.

The chain links TRBV7-2 to TRBJ1-2; D gene unclear. The germline V gene has CDR1 SGHTA and CDR2 FQGNSA. There are 15 residues in the CDR3. With 1 base removed from V and 5 bases from J, the gap between germline ends came to 14 bases. The CDR3: CASSLGSGSRYGYTF. The CDR3 DNA is TGTGCCAGCAGCTTAGGGTCCGGCAGTCGGTATGGCTACACCTTC.

The chain employs TRBV20-1 and TRBJ2-7; 14 nucleotides match TRBD2. Germline-derived CDR1 and CDR2 are DFQATT and SNEGSKA (reference sequence). V lost 6 bases, J lost 0 bases, and 7 bases stayed unmatched. The CDR3 is made up of 16 amino acids. The CDR3 DNA reads TGCAGTGCAACGGGACTAGCGGGAGCGTACTCCTACGAGCAGTACTTC. Protein sequence: CSATGLAGAYSYEQYF.

The DNA of the CDR3 is TGTGCCAGCAGTTACGAGGGGTTGTGGGAAAAACTGTTTTTT. As protein: CASSYEGLWEKLFF. The chain couples TRBV6-6 to TRBJ1-4, with D maybe TRBD1 (5 bases). The CDR3 extends over 14 amino acids. V gave up 2 bases and J gave up 8 bases, with 12 bases separating them. CDR1 and CDR2 (germline): MNHNY, SVGAGI (reference sequence).

This clonotype was seen many times. The genes are TRBV29-1 and TRBJ2-7, with D maybe TRBD2 (6 bases). V lost 6 bases to trimming and J lost 2 bases, with 14 bases between them. The CDR3 consists of 13 residues. The germline CDR1 and CDR2 sequences are SQVTM and ANQGSEA. CDR3 sequence: CSVQTLATYEQYF. Written as DNA, the CDR3 is TGCAGCGTCCAAACCCTAGCGACCTACGAGCAGTACTTC.

This clonotype was seen ten or more times. The CDR3 reads CASSLAGPGEQYF. For the CDR3, the DNA is TGTGCCAGTTCCCTAGCGGGGCCCGGCGAGCAGTACTTC. The V gene is TRBV28, the J gene TRBJ2-7, with 9 bases matching TRBD2. V lost 9 bases and J lost 6; bases outside the gene matches: 9. Per germline, CDR1 MDHEN and CDR2 SYDVKM. CDR3 size: 13 residues.

In this sample, this clonotype turned up many times. The chain has TRBV12-3 or TRBV12-4 and TRBJ1-1; D not certain. The CDR3 sequence is 11 residues long. V was pared by 6 bases and J by 4 bases, with 6 bases between. The CDR3 sequence is CASSRTTEAFF. The CDR3 DNA reads as TGTGCCAGCAGCCGAACCACTGAAGCTTTCTTT.

The chain joins TRBV6-2 or TRBV6-3 to TRBJ2-1; TRBD2 might be the D (6 bases). V lost 2 bases to trimming and J lost 14 bases, with 10 bases between them. The CDR3 is 11 amino acids. CDR1 is MNHEY, CDR2 SVGEGT, per germline. CDR3 sequence (DNA): TGTGCCAGCAGTTACGGGGGGTTTGAGTTCTTC. Encoded protein: CASSYGGFEFF.

This clonotype was observed at least ten times. The chain couples TRBV18 to TRBJ2-1; possible D gene TRBD2, 6 bases. This CDR3 contains 15 residues. Germline assignment: CDR1 KGHSH and CDR2 LQKENI. The V gene lost 3 bases and the J gene lost 0 bases, with 9 bases spanning the gap. CDR3: CASSPPGGSYNEQFF. The CDR3 bases are TGTGCCAGCTCACCTCCCGGGGGCTCCTACAATGAGCAGTTCTTC.

The CDR3 protein is CASSLVASGRFPYEQYF. CDR3 sequence (DNA): TGCGCCAGCAGCTTGGTGGCTAGCGGGAGGTTCCCCTACGAGCAGTACTTC. The chain has TRBV5-1 and TRBJ2-7; 11 bases align to TRBD2. Trimming took 0 bases from V and 2 from J; bases not matched to a gene: 7. The CDR3 runs 17 residues. CDR1 is SGHRS, CDR2 YFSETQ, per germline.

This clonotype was seen ten or more times. The chain is built from TRBV10-3 and TRBJ1-6; D unresolved. Germline lookup yields CDR1 ENHRY and CDR2 SYGVKD. V lost 7 bases and J lost 1, with 8 bases in between. There are 14 residues in the CDR3. The CDR3 nucleotides are TGTGCCATCACGGAGTCTTCCTATAATTCACCCCTCCACTTT. Translated: CAITESSYNSPLHF.